This T cell receptor (beta chain) was sequenced during a study of beta chain features in type 1 diabetes. With V trimmed by 4 bases and J by 4 bases, 12 bases remained unmatched. CDR3 length: 17 amino acids. CDR1 SGHRS and CDR2 YFSETQ come from the germline V gene. Concerning this clone: Its antigen is as yet unknown.

Study outcomes and limitations: Patients with Type 1 diabetes showed moderately but significantly shorter TCRB CDR3s in all four CD4+ subsets.

Every isolated RNA sample was fully reverse transcribed, so sequencing captured expressed TCRB transcripts. The data were produced by immunoSEQ multiplex PCR, yet TCRdb's version contains in-frame clones alone and is incomplete. The data contain some 240,000 clones, 15% to 20% of them singletons. This receptor was identified in a man aged 25-45 years with type 1 diabetes. Sample: naive CD4+ T cells from blood. The gene calls are TRBV5-1 and TRBJ2-5; 11 positions agree with TRBD1. The CDR3 nucleotides read TGCGCCAGCAGCCGGTTGGACAGGGGGCGAGGAGGAGAGACCCAGTACTTC. This gives the protein CASSRLDRGRGGETQYF.